The 26 T cell receptor beta chains given below trace back to one sample, sequenced in a study of shared clonotypes between healthy human individuals. Profiled with immunoSEQ multiplex PCR; TCRdb holds only in-frame clones, not every one. Among 2 million to 2.5 million clones, less than 95% were seen once, and the ten largest hold more than 0.35%. Sequencing input: naive CD4+ T cells from PBMCs. Subset indicated: CD45RA+ positively selected. The source is a man between 18 and 29 years old in good health. Some clones in this sample may be carry-over from other donors' samples.

V is TRBV2 and J is TRBJ1-2, with TRBD1 as a possible D gene (5 bases). V lost 6 bases and J 9 bases, leaving 14 bases between the germline ends. Per the germline V gene, CDR1 is SNHLY and CDR2 is FYNNEI. The CDR3 sequence is 12 residues long. CDR3: CASSAGRPSYTF. The CDR3 DNA reads as TGTGCCAGCAGCGCGGGACGGCCCAGCTACACCTTC.

The V gene is TRBV28, the J gene TRBJ2-1, with 7 nucleotides matching TRBD2. The CDR3 is made up of 16 amino acids. Trimming removed 2 bases from V and 7 bases from J; junction bases left unmatched: 11. The germline V gene encodes CDR1 MDHEN and CDR2 SYDVKM. CDR3 DNA: TGTGCCAGCAGTTTACGACTAGCAGTTAGTGTGAATGAGCAGTTCTTC. This gives the protein CASSLRLAVSVNEQFF.

The J gene is TRBJ2-2, the V gene TRBV2; no definite D call. V lost 5 bases, J lost 1 base, and 8 bases lay in between. CDR1 SNHLY and CDR2 FYNNEI come from the germline V gene. This CDR3 has 14 residues. As DNA, the CDR3 is TGTGCCAGCAGTTCGACTGTGAACACCGGGGAGCTGTTTTTT. It codes for CASSSTVNTGELFF.

This clone came up once. This chain joins TRBV7-3 and TRBJ2-3; 7 bases are a match to TRBD1. The CDR3 covers 13 residues. Per germline, CDR1 SGHTA and CDR2 FQGTGA. The ends lost 5 bases at V and 6 bases at J; junction bases unmatched: 5. As DNA, the CDR3 is TGTGCCAGCAGCAGGGGGCCTCCGGATACGCAGTATTTT. This sequence encodes CASSRGPPDTQYF.

This clone was observed a single time. Other DNA sequences in this specimen translate into the identical CDR3. This chain uses TRBV4-2 with TRBJ2-3; TRBD2 agrees at 16 bases. Germline lookup yields CDR1 LGHNA and CDR2 YNFKEQ. The ends lost 3 bases at V and 6 bases at J; junction bases unmatched: 0. This CDR3 region has 15 residues. The CDR3 reads CASSQGLAGGDTQYF. The DNA of the CDR3 is TGTGCCAGCAGCCAGGGACTAGCGGGAGGGGATACGCAGTATTTT.

V and J are TRBV25-1 and TRBJ1-4, with 7 bases matching TRBD1. The CDR3 extends over 15 amino acids. The junction had 11 bases not matched to a gene; V was cut back by 5 bases and J by 8 bases. Germline values: CDR1 MGHDK, CDR2 SYGVNS. CDR3: CASSHPGQSREKLFF. The CDR3 DNA sequence: TGTGCCAGCAGTCACCCGGGACAGAGCCGGGAAAAACTGTTTTTT.

This sequence joins TRBV7-9 and TRBJ1-2; 12 bases line up with TRBD1. V trimming: 5 bases; J trimming: 7 bases; junction bases outside the gene matches: 8. This CDR3 region has 15 residues. Germline V CDR1 and CDR2: SEHNR, FQNEAQ (reference sequence). The CDR3 is CASSLGTGGSGGYTF. CDR3 nucleotides: TGTGCCAGCAGCCTTGGGACAGGGGGCAGTGGTGGCTACACCTTC.

As to this clone: This specimen includes other DNA sequences encoding the same CDR3. This rearrangement joins TRBV18 to TRBJ2-2; 10 nucleotides align to TRBD2. Looked up from germline, CDR1 is KGHSH and CDR2 is LQKENI. Trimming cost V 3 bases and J 4 bases; bases outside gene matches: 5. The CDR3 consists of 16 residues. CDR3 sequence reads: CASSPRTSGSTGELFF. The CDR3 DNA reads TGTGCCAGCTCACCCCGGACTAGCGGATCCACCGGGGAGCTGTTTTTT.

This clone was observed a single time. The V and J genes are TRBV2 and TRBJ1-4; TRBD1 is a possible D gene (5 bases). The V and J ends lost 11 bases and 7 bases respectively, with 23 bases between them. The CDR3 totals 15 residues. From germline, CDR1 is SNHLY and CDR2 FYNNEI. The CDR3 sequence: CAGSQAGGYREKLFF. The CDR3 bases are TGTGCCGGATCCCAGGCGGGGGGGTATCGTGAAAAACTGTTTTTT.

V gene TRBV7-9 combines with J gene TRBJ2-4; tentatively, D is TRBD2 (5 bases). V lost 5 bases, J lost 10 bases, and 24 bases lay in between. This CDR3 is built from 16 residues. The germline gives CDR1 SEHNR, CDR2 FQNEAQ (reference sequence). This CDR3 is CASSPPPDDGERIQYF. CDR3 bases: TGTGCCAGCAGCCCCCCGCCGGACGACGGGGAGAGGATTCAGTACTTC. Filled out from reference TRBV7-9 and TRBJ2-4, the complete variable domain reads DTGVSQNPRHKITKRGQNVTFRCDPISEHNRLYWYRQTLGQGPEFLTYFQNEAQLEKSRLLSDRFSAERPKGSFSTLEIQRTEQGDSAMYLCASSPPPDDGERIQYFGAGTRLSVL.

This chain joins TRBV5-6 and TRBJ2-5; D possibly corresponds to TRBD1 (6 bases). Germline V gene sequence: CDR1 SGHDT, CDR2 YYEEEE. The V end lost 4 bases, the J end lost 13 bases, and 23 bases lay between the germline ends. The CDR3 covers 14 residues. CDR3 in DNA: TGTGCCAGCAGCCCGGTGGGACAAGCCTTATCTCCGTACTTC. Translated: CASSPVGQALSPYF.

V and J are TRBV5-8 and TRBJ2-3; D gene ambiguous. Trimming pared 0 bases from V and 4 bases from J, leaving 15 bases between. This CDR3 has 16 amino acids. Germline V CDR1 and CDR2: SGHTS, YDEGEE. The CDR3 DNA reads as TGTGCCAGCAGCTTGGCCCTAACTCCGGCAGCAGATACGCAGTATTTT. Translation gives CASSLALTPAADTQYF.

J is TRBJ1-3 and V is TRBV19; D gene uncertain. Germline V CDR1 and CDR2: LNHDA, SQIVND (reference sequence). Between the trimmed V and J ends, which lost 6 bases and 0 bases, there was a span of 12 bases. The CDR3 is made up of 15 amino acids. The CDR3 is CASRKNTISGNTIYF. CDR3 DNA sequence: TGTGCCAGTAGGAAGAATACGATCTCTGGAAACACCATATATTTT.

Worth noting for this clone: The sample contains more than one DNA sequence encoding this CDR3. The rearrangement links TRBV18 to TRBJ2-3, with D possibly being TRBD1 or TRBD2 (5 bases each). Looked up from germline, CDR1 is KGHSH and CDR2 is LQKENI. Trimming left V 3 bases short and J 4 bases short, with 8 bases between. The CDR3 is made up of 13 amino acids. The CDR3 nucleotides read TGTGCCAGCTCACCCGGGACCGCAGATACGCAGTATTTT. Its translation: CASSPGTADTQYF.

The chain combines TRBV5-8 with TRBJ1-2, with D tentatively TRBD1 (5 bases). Trimming removed 2 bases from V and 7 bases from J, with 12 bases in between. Germline CDR1 is SGHTS and CDR2 is YDEGEE. This CDR3 region has 13 residues. For the CDR3, the DNA is TGTGCCAGCAGCTTCCAGGGTTCGAGTGGCTACACCTTC. It codes for CASSFQGSSGYTF.

This chain uses TRBV7-2 with TRBJ2-7; 8 positions agree with TRBD2. Unmatched junction bases numbered 11, after V lost 6 bases and J lost 7 bases. CDR1 is SGHTA and CDR2 is FQGNSA in the germline V gene. This CDR3 has 14 residues. CDR3 bases: TGTGCCAGCAGTCAACTAGCGGTCCCTCGGGAGCAGTACTTC. It specifies CASSQLAVPREQYF.

The chain employs TRBV2 and TRBJ2-3; 7 nucleotides match TRBD1. After removal of 5 bases from V and 4 bases from J, the junction contained 9 bases not matched to a gene. Germline CDR1 is SNHLY and CDR2 is FYNNEI. The CDR3 has 15 residues. Here the CDR3 DNA reads TGTGCCAGCAGTTACCACAGGGGTGACGCAGATACGCAGTATTTT. Its translation: CASSYHRGDADTQYF.

V gene TRBV11-3 combines with J gene TRBJ2-2; 7 nucleotides line up with TRBD1. V shed 8 bases, J shed 4 bases, and the junction held 13 bases outside the gene matches. This CDR3 comprises 16 residues. Germline assignment: CDR1 SGHNT and CDR2 YENEEA. The CDR3 DNA reads TGTGCCAGCGGTCCGGGACAGCACTTGGCCACCGGGGAGCTGTTTTTT. Translated, it gives CASGPGQHLATGELFF. The full variable domain, with the rest looked up from reference TRBV11-3 and TRBJ2-2, is EAGVVQSPRYKIIEKKQPVAFWCNPISGHNTLYWYLQNLGQGPELLIRYENEEAVDDSQLPKDRFSAERLKGVDSTLKIQPAELGDSAVYLCASGPGQHLATGELFFGEGSRLTVL.

This clone has only a few counts. Other DNA sequences in the sample encode the same CDR3. V gene TRBV5-1 combines with J gene TRBJ2-1; 8 nucleotides match TRBD2. The ends lost 0 bases at V and 4 bases at J; junction bases unmatched: 3. The CDR3 loop spans 15 amino acids. Germline CDR1 is SGHRS and CDR2 is YFSETQ. CDR3 in amino acids: CASSLVAGQYNEQFF. The CDR3 nucleotides read TGCGCCAGCAGCTTGGTAGCGGGACAATACAATGAGCAGTTCTTC. The full variable domain, with the rest looked up from reference TRBV5-1 and TRBJ2-1, is KAGVTQTPRYLIKTRGQQVTLSCSPISGHRSVSWYQQTPGQGLQFLFEYFSETQRNKGNFPGRFSGRQFSNSRSEMNVSTLELGDSALYLCASSLVAGQYNEQFFGPGTRLTVL.

The chain uses TRBV19 and TRBJ2-7, with a weak D call TRBD2 (6 bases). Between the trimmed V and J ends, which lost 7 bases and 2 bases, there was a span of 15 bases. Germline values: CDR1 LNHDA, CDR2 SQIVND (reference sequence). The CDR3 is 14 amino acids. This chain's CDR3 is CASNGPGGAYEQYF. The CDR3 nucleotides are TGTGCCAGTAATGGGCCAGGAGGGGCCTACGAGCAGTACTTC.

A single count supports this clone. The V call is TRBV7-9, the J call TRBJ2-3; 8 bases align to TRBD1. This CDR3 is 16 amino acids long. The V gene's germline CDR1 is SEHNR and CDR2 FQNEAQ (reference sequence). Germline trimming cut 5 bases from V and 1 base from J; bases unmatched to any gene: 8. The CDR3: CASSRQGKRGTDTQYF. DNA for the CDR3: TGTGCCAGCAGCCGACAGGGGAAAAGGGGCACAGATACGCAGTATTTT. The full variable domain, in which reference TRBV7-9 and TRBJ2-3 provide the parts outside the CDR3, is DTGVSQNPRHKITKRGQNVTFRCDPISEHNRLYWYRQTLGQGPEFLTYFQNEAQLEKSRLLSDRFSAERPKGSFSTLEIQRTEQGDSAMYLCASSRQGKRGTDTQYFGPGTRLTVL.

The gene calls are TRBV25-1 and TRBJ2-7; D is unresolved. The CDR3 length is 14 residues. The V end lost 8 bases, the J end lost 7 bases, and 21 bases lay between the germline ends. In germline, CDR1 is MGHDK, CDR2 SYGVNS. In DNA form, the CDR3 reads TGTGCCAGCCAGTCGGTCCACTTCCAGAAGGAGCAGTACTTC. Its protein product is CASQSVHFQKEQYF.

V gene TRBV27 combines with J gene TRBJ1-1; TRBD1 matches at 7 bases. Germline V gene lookup returns CDR1 MNHEY and CDR2 SMNVEV (reference sequence). The CDR3 runs 18 residues. J gave up 1 base and V 2 bases, and 13 bases lay outside the gene matches. CDR3 residues: CASSLKGPQGVRNTEAFF. The CDR3 nucleotides are TGTGCCAGCAGTTTAAAGGGGCCCCAGGGGGTGAGGAACACTGAAGCTTTCTTT.

The J gene is TRBJ2-7, the V gene TRBV5-1, with D maybe TRBD1 (5 bases). V lost 6 bases and J lost 3, with 10 bases in between. The CDR3 consists of 12 residues. Germline CDR1 SGHRS, CDR2 YFSETQ. CDR3 region: CASKGQGYEQYF. The CDR3 nucleotides read TGCGCCAGCAAAGGGCAGGGCTACGAGCAGTACTTC.

The chain recombines TRBV5-6 with TRBJ2-5; a possible D gene is TRBD1 (5 bases). V lost 1 base and J lost 2, with 12 bases in between. Germline loops: CDR1 SGHDT, CDR2 YYEEEE. This CDR3 is built from 15 residues. The CDR3 DNA reads as TGTGCCAGCAGCTTGAATCAGGGCCAACAAGAGACCCAGTACTTC. Translated, it gives CASSLNQGQQETQYF.

The V gene is TRBV28, the J gene TRBJ2-3, with 14 bases fitting TRBD2. After removal of 2 bases from V and 9 bases from J, the junction contained 7 bases not matched to a gene. Germline V gene data show CDR1 as MDHEN and CDR2 as SYDVKM. This CDR3 has 16 amino acids. The CDR3 sequence is CASSLGLAGGKVTQYF. The CDR3 coding sequence is TGTGCCAGCAGTTTAGGACTAGCGGGGGGAAAGGTCACGCAGTATTTT.